The rows below give T cell receptor beta chains drawn from one sample of a study of OX40 agonist ivuxolimab in advanced cancers. The table came from immunoSEQ multiplex PCR; TCRdb's copy has only in-frame clones and leaves some out. The table includes tens of thousands of clones, 89% detected once. Source: CD4+ or CD8+ T cells sorted from blood, taken in a trial of the OX40 agonist ivuxolimab. The origin of the receptors is an adult with an advanced solid tumor such as melanoma, head and neck, liver or kidney cancer. The CDR3 runs from the conserved cysteine through the conserved F or W. Each record gives: V gene, J gene, CDR3 length, D gene, clone size, CDR3 protein, CDR3 DNA. D genes are given only for firm matches. Clone sizes are given selectively: once, few, many, or a class where the clone is expanded.

>TRBV29-1|TRBJ2-2|13|TRBD2|.
CSATSGMIGELFF
TGCAGCGCCACTAGCGGGATGATCGGGGAGCTGTTTTTT
>TRBV5-6|TRBJ2-1|16|TRBD2|.
CASHLSGRLSYNEQFF
TGTGCCAGCCACCTTAGCGGGAGGTTATCCTACAATGAGCAGTTCTTC
>TRBV5-1|TRBJ2-2|13|.|once
CASSFRLIGELFF
TGCGCCAGCAGCTTCAGACTAATCGGGGAGCTGTTTTTT
>TRBV2|TRBJ2-7|15|TRBD1|.
CASIEQGAFAYEQYF
TGTGCCAGCATAGAGCAGGGGGCTTTTGCCTACGAGCAGTACTTC
>TRBV19|TRBJ1-6|15|.|.
CASSISRQLNSPLHF
TGTGCCAGTAGTATATCCCGACAACTTAATTCACCCCTCCACTTT
>TRBV4-3|TRBJ2-1|19|TRBD2|.
CASSQQRSLVAGGRNEQFF
TGCGCCAGCAGCCAACAAAGATCGCTCGTAGCGGGAGGGCGCAATGAGCAGTTCTTC
>TRBV28|TRBJ1-3|17|TRBD1|.
CASNPGQVGLSGNTIYF
TGTGCCAGCAACCCGGGACAGGTGGGACTCTCTGGAAACACCATATATTTT
>TRBV6-6|TRBJ2-7|13|TRBD1|once
CASSYRQGGEQYF
TGTGCCAGCAGTTATCGACAGGGCGGCGAGCAGTACTTC
>TRBV25-1|TRBJ1-6|13|.|.
CASSERQGLPLHF
TGTGCCAGCAGTGAACGGCAGGGCTTGCCCCTCCACTTT
>TRBV15|TRBJ2-7|12|.|few
CATSRDSGMSYF
TGTGCCACCAGCAGAGATTCGGGTATGTCGTACTTC
>TRBV25-1|TRBJ1-1|14|TRBD1|.
CASRLTGSISEAFF
TGTGCCAGCAGACTGACAGGGTCGATCTCTGAAGCTTTCTTT
>TRBV11-2|TRBJ1-2|16|.|.
CASSLDEGYFGYGYTF
TGTGCCAGCAGCTTAGATGAAGGGTACTTCGGCTATGGCTACACCTTC
>TRBV7-7|TRBJ2-1|16|TRBD2|.
CASSTLGLAGVNEQFF
TGTGCCAGCAGCACATTGGGACTAGCGGGAGTTAATGAGCAGTTCTTC
>TRBV30|TRBJ2-5|15|TRBD1|.
CAWSTGQGFSETQYF
TGTGCCTGGAGTACGGGACAGGGATTCTCGGAGACCCAGTACTTC
>TRBV5-5|TRBJ2-7|12|.|.
CASSFSGREQYF
TGTGCCAGCAGCTTTTCGGGGAGGGAGCAGTACTTC
>TRBV6-1|TRBJ2-1|14|.|.
CASSVEGTVGEQFF
TGTGCCAGCAGTGTAGAGGGGACGGTGGGCGAGCAGTTCTTC
>TRBV29-1|TRBJ2-5|12|.|.
CSTMDLRETQYF
TGCAGCACTATGGACCTCCGGGAGACCCAGTACTTC
>TRBV4-3|TRBJ2-3|16|TRBD1|once
CASSLQTGYGTDTQYF
TGCGCCAGCAGCCTCCAGACAGGGTATGGCACAGATACGCAGTATTTT
>TRBV27|TRBJ1-1|15|.|.
CASSLSSSGNTEAFF
TGTGCCAGCAGTTTATCGAGTTCGGGGAACACTGAAGCTTTCTTT
>TRBV5-6|TRBJ2-5|13|TRBD1|once
CASNRDSERTQYF
TGTGCCAGCAACCGGGACAGCGAGAGGACCCAGTACTTC
>TRBV7-9|TRBJ2-7|14|.|few
CASSNGDRTYEQYF
TGTGCCAGCAGCAACGGGGACCGAACGTACGAGCAGTACTTC
>TRBV11-3|TRBJ2-2|17|.|.
CASSLSAGGSGTGELFF
TGTGCCAGCAGCTTATCTGCCGGGGGCTCTGGCACCGGGGAGCTGTTTTTT
>TRBV10-3|TRBJ2-1|14|.|.
CAISGGRGENEQFF
TGTGCCATCAGTGGTGGCAGGGGGGAGAATGAGCAGTTCTTC
>TRBV18|TRBJ1-5|15|TRBD1|.
CASSPSRQGVQPQHF
TGTGCCAGCTCACCCTCTCGACAGGGTGTACAGCCCCAGCATTTT
>TRBV6-5|TRBJ2-2|13|.|.
CATEGTNTGELFF
TGTGCCACGGAGGGGACGAACACCGGGGAGCTGTTTTTT
>TRBV2|TRBJ2-2|14|.|.
CASTPERGIGELFF
TGTGCCAGCACCCCGGAGAGGGGCATCGGGGAGCTGTTTTTT
>TRBV5-1|TRBJ2-5|16|TRBD2|few
CASSLTGLAGVETQYF
TGCGCCAGCAGCTTGACCGGACTAGCGGGAGTAGAGACCCAGTACTTC
>TRBV19|TRBJ1-2|16|TRBD1|.
CASTSLWTGDDYGYTF
TGTGCCAGTACCAGCCTTTGGACAGGGGACGACTATGGCTACACCTTC
>TRBV10-3|TRBJ2-1|14|.|.
CAISVGERANEQFF
TGTGCCATCAGTGTAGGGGAGCGGGCAAATGAGCAGTTCTTC
>TRBV9|TRBJ2-3|14|TRBD1|.
CASSLGQGSWTQYF
TGTGCCAGCAGCTTAGGACAGGGGAGTTGGACGCAGTATTTT
>TRBV7-6|TRBJ1-3|16|.|few
CASSLVGGSSGNTIYF
TGTGCCAGCAGCTTAGTGGGCGGAAGCTCTGGAAACACCATATATTTT
>TRBV20-1|TRBJ2-3|10|.|once
CSNRKDTQYF
TGCAGCAACAGGAAAGATACGCAGTATTTT
>TRBV7-8|TRBJ2-3|16|TRBD2|.
CASSSGTSVGTDTQYF
TGTGCCAGCAGCTCCGGGACTAGCGTGGGCACAGATACGCAGTATTTT
>TRBV11-3|TRBJ1-2|16|TRBD1|.
CASSLRGGGGNYGYTF
TGTGCCAGCAGCTTAAGAGGAGGAGGGGGCAACTATGGCTACACCTTC
>TRBV11-2|TRBJ2-1|11|.|.
CASSPHNEQFF
TGTGCCAGCAGCCCCCACAATGAGCAGTTCTTC
>TRBV18|TRBJ1-5|14|.|.
CASSPEPLNQPQHF
TGTGCCAGCTCACCAGAGCCCCTCAATCAGCCCCAGCATTTT
>TRBV6-6|TRBJ1-2|14|.|.
CASSGDFSHYGYTF
TGTGCCAGCAGTGGGGACTTTTCACACTATGGCTACACCTTC
>TRBV5-1|TRBJ2-5|16|TRBD1|.
CASSTATGGAGETQYF
TGCGCCAGCAGCACCGCTACAGGGGGCGCGGGGGAGACCCAGTACTTC
>TRBV19|TRBJ2-1|18|TRBD2|.
CASSIASTSGRAFNEQFF
TGTGCCAGTAGTATCGCCTCGACTAGCGGGAGGGCCTTTAATGAGCAGTTCTTC
>TRBV4-3|TRBJ2-1|14|.|.
CASSQDWTYNEQFF
TGCGCCAGCAGCCAAGACTGGACCTACAATGAGCAGTTCTTC
>TRBV19|TRBJ2-1|13|TRBD2|.
CASRTSGSDEQFF
TGTGCCAGTAGGACTAGCGGGAGTGATGAGCAGTTCTTC
>TRBV11-3|TRBJ2-3|17|TRBD2|.
CASSSILAGGGADTQYF
TGTGCCAGCAGCTCAATCTTAGCGGGAGGGGGTGCAGATACGCAGTATTTT
>TRBV2|TRBJ1-5|12|.|.
CASSLNSQPQHF
TGTGCCAGCAGTCTAAACAGCCAGCCCCAGCATTTT
>TRBV6-1|TRBJ2-3|14|.|.
CASSTQGSTDTQYF
TGTGCCAGCAGTACACAGGGATCCACAGATACGCAGTATTTT
>TRBV5-1|TRBJ1-1|15|TRBD1|.
CASSPPGTGFNEAFF
TGCGCCAGCAGCCCACCGGGGACAGGGTTCAATGAAGCTTTCTTT
>TRBV9|TRBJ1-5|13|.|.
CASSRTVNQPQHF
TGTGCCAGCAGCCGGACAGTCAATCAGCCCCAGCATTTT
>TRBV2|TRBJ1-2|16|.|.
CASSRGGGSLDYGYTF
TGTGCCAGCAGTAGGGGCGGAGGGTCATTAGACTATGGCTACACCTTC
>TRBV19|TRBJ2-1|15|.|.
CASSIGRGSYNEQFF
TGTGCCAGTAGTATTGGGCGGGGCTCCTACAATGAGCAGTTCTTC
>TRBV4-1|TRBJ2-2|15|TRBD2|.
CASSQGLAGTGELFF
TGCGCCAGCAGCCAAGGCCTAGCGGGAACCGGGGAGCTGTTTTTT
>TRBV9|TRBJ2-1|15|TRBD2|.
CASSVAGLAGLEQFF
TGTGCCAGCAGCGTGGCGGGACTAGCGGGACTTGAGCAGTTCTTC